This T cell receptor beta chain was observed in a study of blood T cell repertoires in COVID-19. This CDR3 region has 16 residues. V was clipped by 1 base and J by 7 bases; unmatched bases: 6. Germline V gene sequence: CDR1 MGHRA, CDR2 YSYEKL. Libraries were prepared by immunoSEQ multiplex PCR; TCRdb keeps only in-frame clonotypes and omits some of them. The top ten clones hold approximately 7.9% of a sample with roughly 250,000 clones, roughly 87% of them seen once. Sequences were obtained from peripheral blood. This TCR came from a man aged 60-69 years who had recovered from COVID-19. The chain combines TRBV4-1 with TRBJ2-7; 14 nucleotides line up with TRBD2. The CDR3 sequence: CASSQAPGLAGDEQYF. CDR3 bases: TGCGCCAGCAGCCAAGCTCCGGGACTAGCGGGGGATGAGCAGTACTTC.